This TCR beta chain was sequenced during a study of spatial heterogeneity in lung cancer. Study details: Tumor regions showed TCR transcript counts that correlated strongly with a T cell module score from matched bulk RNA-seq. Whole-study results and caveats: Mutation counts in tumors were tracked by counts of expanded intratumoral alpha and beta TCRs.

This clonotype was observed many times. Its antigen is still unknown. Time point given: sample taken at primary tumor resection. In each case, whole RNA from tumor, nontumor lung or frozen PBMC was sequenced unsorted. MiXCR, applied by TCRdb to the 5' RACE reads, yields one record per CDR3 protein. Of 4,000 or so distinct CDR3 sequences in the sample, 7.5% to 10% were seen once. With 2 bases removed from V and 1 base from J, the gap between germline ends came to 9 bases. Germline V gene sequence: CDR1 MDHEN, CDR2 SYDVKM. The CDR3 contains 15 residues. Sequenced here: lung tumor tissue, sampled at surgery. The genes are TRBV28 and TRBJ1-5; D gene unclear. This sequence was found in a male donor with early-stage non-small cell lung cancer. CDR3 coding DNA: TGTGCCAGCAGTTTAAATACGGGGAGCAATCAGCCCCAGCATTTT. Its protein product is CASSLNTGSNQPQHF.